This T cell receptor beta chain was profiled in a study of cytomegalovirus exposure and HLA in healthy donors. General study findings and limits: Most observed TCR sequences were rare, whereas some public TCRs were detected in many donors.

V was pared by 4 bases and J by 3 bases, with 14 bases between. CDR3 length: 14 amino acids. Germline V gives CDR1 GTSNPN, CDR2 SVGIG (reference sequence). Donors were drawn from the roughly 120-subject validation cohort, separate from the 666-subject first cohort. A remark on this clone: The antigen is unknown.

Profiling relied on immunoSEQ multiplex PCR, and the TCRdb table lists in-frame clones only, not all of them. The table includes tens of thousands of clones, about 97% detected once. The genes are TRBV30 and TRBJ2-3, with D possibly matching TRBD2 (5 bases). The sequenced sample consisted of PBMCs. This clonotype originated in a woman between 18 and 29 years old in good health and CMV-seropositive. CDR3 DNA: TGTGCCTGGACCTGGGGAGTAGGTACAGATACGCAGTATTTT. Translated: CAWTWGVGTDTQYF.